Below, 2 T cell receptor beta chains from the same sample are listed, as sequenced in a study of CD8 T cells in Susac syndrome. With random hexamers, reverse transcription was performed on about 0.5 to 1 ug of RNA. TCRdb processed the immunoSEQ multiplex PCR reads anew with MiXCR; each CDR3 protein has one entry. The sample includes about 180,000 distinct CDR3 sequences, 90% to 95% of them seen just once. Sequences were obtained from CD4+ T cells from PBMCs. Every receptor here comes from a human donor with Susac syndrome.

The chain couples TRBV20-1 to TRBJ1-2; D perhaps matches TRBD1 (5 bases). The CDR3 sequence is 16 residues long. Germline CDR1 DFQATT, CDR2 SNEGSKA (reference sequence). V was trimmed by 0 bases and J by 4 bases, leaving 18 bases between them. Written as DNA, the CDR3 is TGCAGTGCTAGAGATCGAAGCGAGGGGCACGGCTATGGCTACACCTTC. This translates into CSARDRSEGHGYGYTF.

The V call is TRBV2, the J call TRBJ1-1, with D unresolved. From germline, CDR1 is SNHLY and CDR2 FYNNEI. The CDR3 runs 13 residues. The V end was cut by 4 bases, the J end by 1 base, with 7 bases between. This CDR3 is CASSANGNTEAFF. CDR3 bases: TGTGCCAGCAGTGCTAACGGGAACACTGAAGCTTTCTTT.